The 4 T cell receptor beta chains presented below share a single source sample, sequenced in a study of T-cell memory formation after mild COVID-19. TCRdb re-analysed the 5' RACE reads in MiXCR, keeping a single row per CDR3 protein. In the table there are 400,000 to 500,000 distinct CDR3 sequences, roughly 18% of which are singletons. Source material: PBMCs or a T cell subset sorted from them (not recorded which). The receptors shown here come from a man between 18 and 35 years old who had mild COVID-19 (a few samples of this study predate the infection). Cell type and time point are not known.

The CDR3 sequence: CASGPGQWAYEQYF. CDR3 DNA sequence: TGCGCCAGCGGCCCAGGGCAGTGGGCCTACGAGCAGTACTTC. The chain couples TRBV5-1 to TRBJ2-7; D possibly corresponds to TRBD1 (5 bases). CDR1 and CDR2 from the germline V gene are SGHRS and YFSETQ. The CDR3 is made up of 14 amino acids. V gave up 7 bases and J gave up 2 bases, with 16 bases separating them.

The J gene is TRBJ2-1, the V gene TRBV7-3; no reliable D call. The CDR3 covers 13 residues. From germline, CDR1 is SGHTA and CDR2 FQGTGA. With 5 bases removed from V and 5 bases from J, the gap between germline ends came to 10 bases. The CDR3 bases are TGTGCCAGCAGCCCCCGCCAAAACAATGAGCAGTTCTTC. It encodes CASSPRQNNEQFF. Variable domain in full (rest from reference TRBV7-3 and TRBJ2-1): GAGVSQTPSNKVTEKGKYVELRCDPISGHTALYWYRQSLGQGPEFLIYFQGTGAADDSGLPNDRFFAVRPEGSVSTLKIQRTERGDSAVYLCASSPRQNNEQFFGPGTRLTVL.

This clonotype was picked up a small number of times. The chain uses TRBV9 and TRBJ2-4, with 11 nucleotides matching TRBD2. Germline V gene data show CDR1 as SGDLS and CDR2 as YYNGEE. The CDR3 is made up of 17 amino acids. Trimming removed 0 bases from V and 6 bases from J; junction bases left unmatched: 8. The CDR3 sequence: CASSVVASGGPGNIQYF. The DNA for the CDR3 is TGTGCCAGCAGCGTAGTAGCTAGCGGGGGGCCGGGAAACATTCAGTACTTC.

V and J are TRBV28 and TRBJ1-5, with D hard to call. CDR1 and CDR2 (germline): MDHEN, SYDVKM. V gave up 6 bases and J gave up 6 bases, with 18 bases separating them. This CDR3 is 15 amino acids long. CDR3 region: CASSPIRPHAQPQHF. CDR3 nucleotides: TGTGCCAGCAGCCCGATTCGGCCACACGCTCAGCCCCAGCATTTT.